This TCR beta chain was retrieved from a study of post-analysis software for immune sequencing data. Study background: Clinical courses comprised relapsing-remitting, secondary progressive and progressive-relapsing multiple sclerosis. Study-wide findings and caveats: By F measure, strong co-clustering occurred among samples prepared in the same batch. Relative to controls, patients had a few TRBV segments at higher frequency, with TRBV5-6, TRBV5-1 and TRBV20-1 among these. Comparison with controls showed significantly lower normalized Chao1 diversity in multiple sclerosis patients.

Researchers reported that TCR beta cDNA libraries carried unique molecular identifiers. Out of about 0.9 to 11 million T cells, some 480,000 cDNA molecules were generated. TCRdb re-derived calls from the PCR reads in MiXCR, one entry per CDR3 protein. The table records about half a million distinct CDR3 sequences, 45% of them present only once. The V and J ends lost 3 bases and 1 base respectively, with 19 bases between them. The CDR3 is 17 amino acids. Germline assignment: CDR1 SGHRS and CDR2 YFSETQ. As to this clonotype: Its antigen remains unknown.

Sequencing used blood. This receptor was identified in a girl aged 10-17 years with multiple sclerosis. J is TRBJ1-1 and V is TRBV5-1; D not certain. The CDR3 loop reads CASSYLGRVGRNTEAFF. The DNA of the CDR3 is TGCGCCAGCAGCTATCTCGGGCGGGTTGGGAGGAACACTGAAGCTTTCTTT. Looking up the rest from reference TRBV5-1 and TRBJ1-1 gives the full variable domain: KAGVTQTPRYLIKTRGQQVTLSCSPISGHRSVSWYQQTPGQGLQFLFEYFSETQRNKGNFPGRFSGRQFSNSRSEMNVSTLELGDSALYLCASSYLGRVGRNTEAFFGQGTRLTVV.